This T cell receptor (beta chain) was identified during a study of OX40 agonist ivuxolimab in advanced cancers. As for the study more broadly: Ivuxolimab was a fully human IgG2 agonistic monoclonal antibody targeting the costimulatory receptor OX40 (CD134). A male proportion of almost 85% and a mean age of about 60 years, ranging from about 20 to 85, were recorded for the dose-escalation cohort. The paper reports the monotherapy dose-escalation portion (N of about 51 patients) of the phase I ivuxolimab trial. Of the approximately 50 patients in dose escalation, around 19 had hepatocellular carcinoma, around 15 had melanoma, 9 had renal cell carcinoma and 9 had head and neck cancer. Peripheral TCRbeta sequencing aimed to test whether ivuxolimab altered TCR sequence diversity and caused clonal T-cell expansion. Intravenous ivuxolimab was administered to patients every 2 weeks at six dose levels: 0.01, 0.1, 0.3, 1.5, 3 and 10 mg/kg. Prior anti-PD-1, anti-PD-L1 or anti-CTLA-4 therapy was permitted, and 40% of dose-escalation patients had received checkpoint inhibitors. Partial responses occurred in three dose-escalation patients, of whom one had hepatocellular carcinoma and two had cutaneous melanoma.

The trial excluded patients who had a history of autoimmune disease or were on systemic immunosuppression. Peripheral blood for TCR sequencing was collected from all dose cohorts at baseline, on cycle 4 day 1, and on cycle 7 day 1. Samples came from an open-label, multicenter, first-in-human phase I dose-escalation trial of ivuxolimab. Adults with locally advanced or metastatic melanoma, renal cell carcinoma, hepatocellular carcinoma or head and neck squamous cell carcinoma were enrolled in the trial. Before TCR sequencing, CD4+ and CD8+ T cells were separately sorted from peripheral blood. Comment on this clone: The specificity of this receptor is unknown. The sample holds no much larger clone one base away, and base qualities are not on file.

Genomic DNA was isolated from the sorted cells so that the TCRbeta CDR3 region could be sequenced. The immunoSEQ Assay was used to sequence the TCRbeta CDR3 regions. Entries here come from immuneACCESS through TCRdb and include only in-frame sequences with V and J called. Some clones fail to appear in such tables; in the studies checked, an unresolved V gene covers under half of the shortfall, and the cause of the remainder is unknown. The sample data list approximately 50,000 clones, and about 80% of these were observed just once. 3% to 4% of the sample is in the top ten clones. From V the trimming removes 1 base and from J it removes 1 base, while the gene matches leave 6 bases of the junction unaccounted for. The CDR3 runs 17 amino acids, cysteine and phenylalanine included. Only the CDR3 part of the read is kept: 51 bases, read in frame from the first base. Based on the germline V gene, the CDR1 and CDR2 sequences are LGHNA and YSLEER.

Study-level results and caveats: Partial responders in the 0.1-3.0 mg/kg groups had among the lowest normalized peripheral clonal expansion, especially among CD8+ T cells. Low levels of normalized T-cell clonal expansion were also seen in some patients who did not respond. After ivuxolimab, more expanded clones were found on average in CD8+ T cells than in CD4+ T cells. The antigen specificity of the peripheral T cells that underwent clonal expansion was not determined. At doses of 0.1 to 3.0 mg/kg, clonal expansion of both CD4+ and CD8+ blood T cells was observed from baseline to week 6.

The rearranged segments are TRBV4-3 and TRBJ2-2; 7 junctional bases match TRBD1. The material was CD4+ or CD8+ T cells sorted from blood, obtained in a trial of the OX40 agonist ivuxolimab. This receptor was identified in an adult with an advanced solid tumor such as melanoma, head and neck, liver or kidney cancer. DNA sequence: TGCGCCAGCAGCCAAGGCCGGGACAGTGGGAACACCGGGGAGCTGTTTTTT. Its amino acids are CASSQGRDSGNTGELFF.